This T cell receptor beta chain derives from a study of brain metastases from non-small cell lung cancer. Libraries were prepared by immunoSEQ multiplex PCR; TCRdb keeps only in-frame clonotypes and omits some of them. Here the sample spans roughly 2,000 clones, about 83% being singletons. The table lists this clone with a few counts. CDR1 is SGHRS and CDR2 is YFSETQ in the germline V gene. Deletions cut 0 bases from V and 7 bases from J, with 17 bases between. The CDR3 length is 17 residues. The sample consisted of tumor-adjacent normal tissue. V gene TRBV5-1 combines with J gene TRBJ1-6; a weak D match, TRBD1 (5 bases). The clonotype was recovered from a donor over 35 with non-small cell lung cancer. Here the CDR3 DNA reads TGCGCCAGCAGCTTGGGAACCGGGGCTTTCGGAAATTCACCCCTCCACTTT. Protein sequence: CASSLGTGAFGNSPLHF.